The sequence of this TCR beta chain was determined in a study of T-cell reconstitution after alpha-beta-depleted transplantation in children. This clonotype was counted ten times or more. Unique molecular identifiers were used in preparing the TCRbeta library. TCRdb fed the PCR reads into MiXCR, producing one record per CDR3 protein. The sample has around 300,000 distinct CDR3 sequences; about 9.9% are singletons. The sample in question was peripheral blood, obtained 180 days after TCRalphabeta/CD19-depleted stem cell transplant. This sequence originates from a male patient under 10 years old who had a stem cell transplant for chronic granulomatous disease, so the T cells may come from the graft donor.

For the CDR3, the DNA is TGCAGTGCTACCCCCCGGGGGGGCATCGATCAGCCCCAGCATTTT. Translating it yields CSATPRGGIDQPQHF. This sequence joins TRBV20-1 and TRBJ1-5, with a weak D call TRBD1 (6 bases). CDR1 and CDR2 from the germline V gene are DFQATT and SNEGSKA (reference sequence). V was trimmed by 4 bases and J by 5 bases, leaving 18 bases between them. The length of the CDR3 is 15 residues.